These T cell receptor beta chains were read from a single sample in a study of shared clonotypes between healthy human individuals. Generated by immunoSEQ multiplex PCR, the TCRdb table keeps only in-frame clones and is missing some. This sample has approximately 1,500,000 clones; around 95% occur once, and the top ten carry roughly 1.2%. The material sequenced was naive CD4+ T cells sorted from blood. Every receptor here comes from a man aged 30 to 39 in good health. CDR3s include the opening cysteine and the closing phenylalanine or tryptophan. The D gene is left open where the match is weak. Expanded clones get a size class; other rows say once, few or many, or leave the size out.

>TRBV4-1|NA|TRBJ1-4|NA
CASSPLVGGRANEKLFF
TGCGCCAGCAGCCCGTTGGTGGGGGGAAGAGCTAATGAAAAACTGTTTTTT
>TRBV6-1|NA|TRBJ1-1|NA
CASSERVMNTEAFF
TGTGCCAGCAGTGAGCGGGTTATGAACACTGAAGCTTTCTTT
>TRBV28|TRBD1|TRBJ1-2|NA
CASSSIAGTGPLQAF
TGTGCCAGCAGTTCAATTGCCGGGACAGGCCCTTTACAAGCCTTC
>TRBV9|TRBD1|TRBJ2-1|NA
CASSPTGTEDNEQFF
TGTGCCAGCAGCCCCACCGGGACAGAAGACAATGAGCAGTTCTTC
>TRBV2|NA|TRBJ2-1|NA
CASRRDPTPPYNEQFF
TGTGCCAGCAGACGGGACCCAACGCCGCCCTACAATGAGCAGTTCTTC
>TRBV28|TRBD1|TRBJ2-5|NA
CASSKRTGGQETQYF
TGTGCCAGCAGTAAACGGACAGGGGGCCAAGAGACCCAGTACTTC
>TRBV18|TRBD1|TRBJ1-3|once
CASSPKAGGSGNTIYF
TGTGCCAGCTCACCAAAAGCAGGGGGCTCTGGAAACACCATATATTTT
>TRBV28|TRBD2|TRBJ2-7|NA
CASRRSSGNSYEQYF
TGTGCCAGCAGGCGGAGCAGCGGGAACTCCTACGAGCAGTACTTC
>TRBV29-1|TRBD2|TRBJ2-3|NA
CSVHPGLEATDTQYF
TGCAGCGTCCACCCGGGACTAGAGGCTACAGATACGCAGTATTTT
>TRBV5-1|TRBD1|TRBJ2-1|NA
CASSAMTGAYNEQFF
TGCGCCAGCAGCGCAATGACAGGGGCCTACAATGAGCAGTTCTTC
>TRBV2|NA|TRBJ1-2|NA
CASRTSGAYYGYTF
TGTGCCAGCAGAACCTCCGGGGCCTACTATGGCTACACCTTC
>TRBV29-1|NA|TRBJ2-5|NA
CSVISGQETQYF
TGCAGCGTCATTAGCGGACAAGAGACCCAGTACTTC
>TRBV9|NA|TRBJ2-1|NA
CASSVGGGTDTYNEQFF
TGTGCCAGCAGCGTAGGAGGGGGGACAGATACCTACAATGAGCAGTTCTTC
>TRBV28|NA|TRBJ2-7|NA
CASSPTPRRPYEQYF
TGTGCCAGCAGCCCTACCCCCCGTCGCCCTTATGAGCAGTACTTC
>TRBV28|NA|TRBJ1-5|NA
CASSFGQLNQPQHF
TGTGCCAGCAGTTTTGGGCAGCTCAATCAGCCCCAGCATTTT
>TRBV5-5|NA|TRBJ2-3|NA
CASSLAPGGGTDTQYF
TGTGCCAGCAGCTTAGCACCAGGAGGTGGCACAGATACGCAGTATTTT
>TRBV7-8|NA|TRBJ2-1|NA
CASSLRNYNEQFF
TGTGCCAGCAGCTTAAGAAACTACAATGAGCAGTTCTTC
>TRBV7-2|NA|TRBJ1-1|NA
CASSLVPFEAFF
TGTGCCAGCAGCTTAGTCCCATTTGAAGCTTTCTTT
>TRBV9|NA|TRBJ2-3|NA
CASSVSSGVPDTQYF
TGTGCCAGCAGCGTATCAAGTGGAGTTCCAGATACGCAGTATTTT
>TRBV15|TRBD2|TRBJ2-5|NA
CATSRDTGLAGETQYF
TGTGCCACCAGCAGAGATACGGGACTAGCGGGAGAGACCCAGTACTTC
>TRBV27|TRBD2|TRBJ2-7|NA
CASSLSSGRALFYEQYF
TGTGCCAGCAGTTTATCCAGCGGGAGGGCCCTGTTTTACGAGCAGTACTTC
>TRBV5-4|NA|TRBJ2-1|once
CASRTSAPGAYNEQFF
TGTGCCAGCCGCACGTCGGCCCCGGGGGCCTACAATGAGCAGTTCTTC
>TRBV5-1|TRBD2|TRBJ2-1|NA
CASSPGTNRVRYNEQFF
TGCGCCAGCAGCCCCGGGACTAACCGGGTCAGGTACAATGAGCAGTTCTTC
>TRBV7-8|TRBD2|TRBJ2-1|NA
CASSPSVTRAGGPDHNEQFF
TGTGCCAGCAGCCCTAGTGTCACCAGAGCGGGAGGGCCCGACCACAATGAGCAGTTCTTC
>TRBV5-1|NA|TRBJ2-7|NA
CASSPEGNSYEQYF
TGCGCCAGCAGCCCCGAGGGAAACTCCTACGAGCAGTACTTC
>TRBV6-4|NA|TRBJ1-2|NA
CASSPTKFGYGYTF
TGTGCCAGCAGTCCCACCAAATTCGGCTATGGCTACACCTTC
>TRBV28|TRBD1|TRBJ1-5|NA
CASNIFGQGNQPQHF
TGTGCCAGCAATATATTCGGACAGGGAAATCAGCCCCAGCATTTT
>TRBV5-4|TRBD1|TRBJ1-6|NA
CASSKGTGGHSYSPLHF
TGTGCCAGCAGCAAAGGGACAGGGGGCCATTCTTATTCACCCCTCCACTTT
>TRBV7-2|TRBD1|TRBJ1-5|NA
CASSARTGPYSNQPQHF
TGTGCCAGCAGTGCCAGGACAGGGCCATATAGCAATCAGCCCCAGCATTTT
>TRBV10-3|TRBD2|TRBJ2-7|NA
CAIKDSGGSSSYEQYF
TGTGCCATCAAAGATAGCGGGGGTTCCTCCAGCTACGAGCAGTACTTC
>TRBV7-6|TRBD2|TRBJ2-3|NA
CASSGGLASYRQYF
TGTGCCAGCAGCGGGGGACTAGCGAGCTACCGGCAGTATTTT
>TRBV7-2|NA|TRBJ2-1|NA
CASSSIYNEQFF
TGTGCCAGCAGCTCGATTTACAATGAGCAGTTCTTC
>TRBV6-6|NA|TRBJ2-1|NA
CASRRGTYNEQFF
TGTGCCAGCAGGCGCGGGACGTACAATGAGCAGTTCTTC
>TRBV28|NA|TRBJ1-1|NA
CASGGENTEAFF
TGTGCCAGCGGAGGCGAGAACACTGAAGCTTTCTTT
>TRBV4-2|NA|TRBJ2-2|NA
CASLSSTPNTGELFF
TGTGCCAGCCTATCTAGCACCCCGAACACCGGGGAGCTGTTTTTT
>TRBV5-1|TRBD1|TRBJ2-3|NA
CASSDDRVSTDTQYF
TGCGCCAGCAGCGACGACAGGGTGAGCACAGATACGCAGTATTTT
>TRBV28|TRBD2|TRBJ2-1|NA
CASSLSSTSGTYNEQFF
TGTGCCAGCAGTTTATCCTCGACCAGCGGGACTTACAATGAGCAGTTCTTC
>TRBV4-2|NA|TRBJ1-5|NA
CASSQGRGGNQPQHF
TGTGCCAGCAGCCAAGGTAGGGGGGGCAATCAGCCCCAGCATTTT
>TRBV28|TRBD2|TRBJ2-7|NA
CASRASGAPYEQYF
TGTGCCAGCAGAGCTAGCGGGGCTCCCTACGAGCAGTACTTC
>TRBV6-5|NA|TRBJ2-2|NA
CASSYVMISNTGELFF
TGTGCCAGCAGTTACGTAATGATATCGAACACCGGGGAGCTGTTTTTT
>TRBV2|NA|TRBJ2-1|NA
CASKGGLPNEQFF
TGTGCCAGCAAGGGGGGACTCCCAAATGAGCAGTTCTTC
>TRBV7-2|NA|TRBJ2-7|NA
CASSLLKVLGEAGYEQYF
TGTGCCAGCAGCTTGCTAAAGGTCTTGGGGGAGGCTGGGTACGAGCAGTACTTC
>TRBV4-3|TRBD1|TRBJ1-2|NA
CASSQDRLGQWGYGYTF
TGCGCCAGCAGCCAAGATCGATTGGGACAGTGGGGCTATGGCTACACCTTC
>TRBV6-1|TRBD2|TRBJ2-1|NA
CASSEAAGVFEQFF
TGTGCCAGCAGTGAAGCGGCGGGAGTATTTGAGCAGTTCTTC
>TRBV7-9|NA|TRBJ2-1|NA
CASSLGESSYNEQFF
TGTGCCAGCAGCTTGGGCGAAAGCTCCTACAATGAGCAGTTCTTC